This T cell receptor (beta chain) was found in a study of T-cell reconstitution after alpha-beta-depleted transplantation in children (dated by TCRdb to 2016 to 2017). Describing the broader study: The study quantitatively tracked T-cell immune reconstitution after TCRalphabeta/CD19-depleted allogeneic hematopoietic cell transplantation in children using TCR repertoire profiling.

To prepare the library, PCR was applied. TCRdb names Illumina HiSeq 2500 as the instrument used. To normalize quantification of the TCRbeta repertoire, the TCR libraries were built with molecular barcoding that relied on unique molecular identifiers. TCRdb's own reprocessing of the public reads used fastp at Q25 and MiXCR and kept productive beta chains. Records with the same CDR3 protein are collapsed into one entry carrying the most frequent genes and DNA. The sample table records about 400,000 distinct CDR3 sequences; roughly 22% of these occur just once. Of the sample, 3.5% to 4% falls within the top ten clones. Worth noting for this clonotype: The antigen this receptor binds is unknown. Per-nucleotide qualities are absent, and no much larger clonotype sits a single base away.

Specimen: PBMCs from the stem cell graft donor, collected from the stem cell graft. This sequence originates from a human donor who donated a stem cell graft to a child with acute myeloid leukemia.

At the DNA level, the sequence is TGCGCCAGCAGCCAAGAAGTACTAGCAGATAGGGAGCTGTTTTTT. Translated, it reads CASSQEVLADRELFF. Rearrangement joined TRBV4-3 to TRBJ2-2, with TRBD2 as a weak D call on 6 bases. Measured from the cysteine to the phenylalanine, the CDR3 is 15 residues long. The read is trimmed to its CDR3 DNA, 45 bases read in frame from base 1. CDR1 and CDR2 were assigned from the germline V gene as LGHNA and YSLEER. The trim is 0 bases for V and 9 bases for J, with a gap of 14 bases between the germline ends.